This entry lists 15 T cell receptor beta chains sequenced from one sample in a study of blood T cell repertoires in COVID-19. The method was immunoSEQ multiplex PCR; TCRdb's version includes in-frame clones alone and lacks a portion of them. The sample has about 370,000 clones; 80% to 90% are singletons. The specimen sequenced was peripheral blood. These receptors all stem from a woman aged 30 to 39 with COVID-19, enrolled during active disease.

The J gene is TRBJ2-6, the V gene TRBV10-3; the match to TRBD1 covers 8 bases. V was clipped by 1 base and J by 2 bases; unmatched bases: 4. Germline V lookup: CDR1 ENHRY, CDR2 SYGVKD. CDR3 size: 17 residues. Here the CDR3 DNA reads TGTGCCATCAGTGAGTATCCACAGGGGGCTGGGGCCAACGTCCTGACTTTC. Translating gives CAISEYPQGAGANVLTF.

V is TRBV9 and J is TRBJ1-1, with D maybe TRBD1 (5 bases). Germline-derived CDR1 and CDR2 are SGDLS and YYNGEE. The V end was cut by 0 bases, the J end by 0 bases, with 9 bases between. The CDR3 contains 15 residues. The CDR3 DNA sequence: TGTGCCAGCAGCGTAGTTCAGGGTCTGAACACTGAAGCTTTCTTT. This sequence encodes CASSVVQGLNTEAFF.

The chain has TRBV11-2 and TRBJ1-1, with 8 bases identical to TRBD1. The germline CDR1 and CDR2 sequences are SGHAT and FQNNGV. The V and J ends lost 5 bases and 8 bases, in that order; junction bases with no gene match: 10. The CDR3 length is 14 residues. As DNA, the CDR3 is TGTGCCAGCAGCCCCGAGGCGGACAGGGTCGAAGCTTTCTTT. Translating gives CASSPEADRVEAFF.

The chain carries TRBV24-1 and TRBJ1-5, with 8 bases aligning to TRBD1. V lost 2 bases, J lost 6 bases, and 5 bases stayed unmatched. CDR1 is KGHDR and CDR2 is SFDVKD in the germline V gene. The CDR3 extends over 15 amino acids. CDR3 coding DNA: TGTGCCACCAGTGATTCGGACAGGGAGGGTCAGCCCCAGCATTTT. It encodes CATSDSDREGQPQHF.

The chain recombines TRBV4-3 with TRBJ2-1; 7 bases align to TRBD2. The J segment lost 3 bases and the V segment lost 0 bases, leaving 8 bases of the junction unmatched. Germline CDR1 is LGHNA and CDR2 is YSLEER. This CDR3 is built from 17 residues. The CDR3 bases are TGCGCCAGCAGCCAAGATGCAATAGCGGGCAACTACAATGAGCAGTTCTTC. Protein product: CASSQDAIAGNYNEQFF.

The chain employs TRBV2 and TRBJ2-5; TRBD2 matches at 8 bases. The CDR3 runs to 14 residues. The germline gives CDR1 SNHLY, CDR2 FYNNEI. With V trimmed by 4 bases and J by 5 bases, 6 bases remained unmatched. The CDR3 coding sequence is TGTGCCAGCAGTGTCGGGGGGGCCGGGGAGACCCAGTACTTC. Encoded protein: CASSVGGAGETQYF. Full variable domain (outside the CDR3, taken from reference TRBV2 and TRBJ2-5): EPEVTQTPSHQVTQMGQEVILRCVPISNHLYFYWYRQILGQKVEFLVSFYNNEISEKSEIFDDQFSVERPDGSNFTLKIRSTKLEDSAMYFCASSVGGAGETQYFGPGTRLLVL.

J is TRBJ2-3 and V is TRBV10-3; 10 bases fit TRBD2. J lost 4 bases, V lost 0 bases, and 4 bases had no gene match. The CDR3 spans 16 residues. The germline CDR1 and CDR2 sequences are ENHRY and SYGVKD. In DNA, the CDR3 is TGTGCCATCAGTGAGTCCCTAGCGGGAGCCTCAGATACGCAGTATTTT. Its protein is CAISESLAGASDTQYF.

The gene calls are TRBV28 and TRBJ2-1, with 10 bases lining up with TRBD2. Trimming cost V 6 bases and J 6 bases; bases outside gene matches: 8. The germline gives CDR1 MDHEN, CDR2 SYDVKM. The CDR3 totals 15 residues. CDR3 sequence (DNA): TGTGCCAGCAGCCGGCCGGGACTAGCGACCAATGAGCAGTTCTTC. As protein: CASSRPGLATNEQFF. Using reference TRBV28 and TRBJ2-1 for the parts outside the CDR3, the full variable domain is DVKVTQSSRYLVKRTGEKVFLECVQDMDHENMFWYRQDPGLGLRLIYFSYDVKMKEKGDIPEGYSVSREKKERFSLILESASTNQTSMYLCASSRPGLATNEQFFGPGTRLTVL.

The rearrangement links TRBV12-5 to TRBJ2-1; 8 nucleotides agree with TRBD1. CDR1 LGHNT and CDR2 FRNRAP come from the germline V gene. V lost 2 bases and J lost 7; bases outside the gene matches: 10. The CDR3 runs 16 residues. The CDR3 DNA reads as TGTGCTAGTGGTTTGACCCCAGGGGGCGCCGAGAATGAGCAGTTCTTC. Its protein is CASGLTPGGAENEQFF.

Here the CDR3 DNA reads TGTGCCAGCAGTTTATGGGCCGGAGAGGGTTCACCCCTCCACTTT. It codes for CASSLWAGEGSPLHF. V usage is TRBV28 and J usage is TRBJ1-6, with D hard to call. The V gene's germline CDR1 is MDHEN and CDR2 SYDVKM. The length of the CDR3 is 15 residues. V was clipped by 0 bases and J by 9 bases, with 12 bases between them.

The rearrangement links TRBV18 to TRBJ1-1; 10 nucleotides line up with TRBD1. The germline V gene encodes CDR1 KGHSH and CDR2 LQKENI. V was pared by 3 bases and J by 2 bases, with 6 bases of the junction left unmatched. This CDR3 contains 16 residues. CDR3 DNA: TGTGCCAGCTCACCTGGGACAGGGGAGGGAAACACTGAAGCTTTCTTT. It yields the protein CASSPGTGEGNTEAFF.

CDR3 DNA sequence: TGTGCCAGTAGTCGGGTGGCAGTCCGAGCAACTAATGAAAAACTGTTTTTT. Encoded protein: CASSRVAVRATNEKLFF. The V gene is TRBV19, the J gene TRBJ1-4; D ambiguous. This CDR3 has 17 amino acids. Germline V gene lookup returns CDR1 LNHDA and CDR2 SQIVND (reference sequence). Trimming removed 5 bases from V and 0 bases from J, with 16 bases in between.

This clone was seen just once. The gene calls are TRBV24-1 and TRBJ2-3; D may be TRBD2 (6 bases). V lost 0 bases and J lost 3, with 12 bases in between. The CDR3 is made up of 16 amino acids. The germline V gene has CDR1 KGHDR and CDR2 SFDVKD. CDR3 in amino acids: CATSDLPTSRTDTQYF. CDR3 coding DNA: TGTGCCACCAGTGATTTGCCGACTAGTCGAACAGATACGCAGTATTTT.

The rearrangement links TRBV6-6 to TRBJ1-2, with 8 positions matching TRBD1. CDR1 is MNHNY and CDR2 is SVGAGI in the germline V gene (reference sequence). The CDR3 has 13 residues. V was pared by 4 bases and J by 6 bases, with 4 bases of the junction left unmatched. CDR3 residues: CASSLTGVNGYTF. DNA of the CDR3: TGTGCCAGCAGTTTGACAGGGGTTAATGGCTACACCTTC.

The chain links TRBV9 to TRBJ2-1; 7 nucleotides match TRBD2. Trimming cost V 2 bases and J 8 bases; bases outside gene matches: 13. CDR1 is SGDLS, CDR2 YYNGEE, per germline. The CDR3 consists of 16 residues. The CDR3 reads CASSVLAWRGGDEQFF. The CDR3 DNA reads as TGTGCCAGCAGCGTCCTTGCCTGGCGTGGGGGGGATGAGCAGTTCTTC.